This T cell receptor (beta chain) was recovered during a study of PD-1 blockade in classical Hodgkin lymphoma. General observations from the study: According to reports, newly diagnosed patients had lower baseline TCR diversity than healthy donors, and relapsed/refractory patients had lower baseline TCR diversity still.

A remark on this clone: Its specificity is not known.

Time point denoted: newly diagnosed, previously untreated cHL patient sample. Trimming left V 1 base short and J 1 base short, with 14 bases between. From germline, CDR1 is LNHNV and CDR2 YYDKDF (reference sequence). CDR3 size: 16 residues. Assay used: immunoSEQ multiplex PCR; TCRdb lists only in-frame clones, some missing. Among 15,000 to 20,000 clones listed, about four fifths were seen once. Sequencing was done on a sample of peripheral blood mononuclear cells (PBMCs). The sequence derives from a human donor with classical Hodgkin lymphoma. The chain recombines TRBV15 with TRBJ2-7, with TRBD1 as a possible D gene (5 bases). The CDR3 sequence: CATSRGRGAISYEQYF. CDR3 nucleotides: TGTGCCACCAGCAGAGGAAGGGGCGCGATTTCCTACGAGCAGTACTTC.